Below are 13 T cell receptor beta chains sequenced from a single sample in a study of identical twins' blood T cells. TCRdb reprocessed the 5' RACE reads with MiXCR, giving one entry per CDR3 protein. In the table there are 350,000 to 400,000 distinct CDR3 sequences, over 25% of which are singletons. Sample: PBMCs. The receptor source for this set is a woman between 18 and 50 years old in good health.

This chain links TRBV20-1 with TRBJ1-3; D is perhaps TRBD1 (5 bases). This CDR3 comprises 14 residues. V lost 1 base, J lost 2 bases, and 9 bases lay in between. Germline V CDR1 and CDR2: DFQATT, SNEGSKA (reference sequence). The DNA for the CDR3 is TGCAGTGCTAGAGCGACAGCAACTGGAAACACCATATATTTT. Its protein product is CSARATATGNTIYF.

The J gene is TRBJ1-2, the V gene TRBV4-1; D call uncertain. Germline V lookup: CDR1 MGHRA, CDR2 YSYEKL. V was cut by 2 bases and J by 4 bases, with 8 bases left in between. CDR3 size: 13 residues. CDR3 in amino acids: CASSQQQIYGYTF. CDR3 bases: TGCGCCAGCAGCCAACAACAGATCTATGGCTACACCTTC.

This sequence joins TRBV6-5 and TRBJ2-1, with a weak D call TRBD1 (6 bases). Germline lookup yields CDR1 MNHEY and CDR2 SVGAGI. The CDR3 loop spans 15 amino acids. Trimming shortened V by 5 bases and J by 4 bases, and 15 bases separated the two germline ends. CDR3 protein: CASSRLDSLYNEQFF. CDR3 sequence (DNA): TGTGCCAGCAGTCGCCTGGACAGTTTATACAATGAGCAGTTCTTC.

This chain uses TRBV7-9 with TRBJ2-7, with a weak D call TRBD1 (6 bases). Trimming stripped 4 bases from V and 0 bases from J, with 10 bases between. Per germline, CDR1 SEHNR and CDR2 FQNEAQ (reference sequence). CDR3 length: 14 residues. CDR3 in DNA: TGTGCCAGCAGCTCAGGACAGAGCTCCTACGAGCAGTACTTC. Translation: CASSSGQSSYEQYF.

In this sample, this clonotype turned up many times. The genes are TRBV7-2 and TRBJ1-5; the D gene is possibly TRBD1 (5 bases). Germline-derived CDR1 and CDR2 are SGHTA and FQGNSA. The CDR3 loop spans 15 amino acids. Trimming stripped 5 bases from V and 3 bases from J, with 14 bases between. The CDR3 bases are TGTGCCAGCAGCCCTGGGTGGGGCCACAATCAGCCCCAGCATTTT. Translating gives CASSPGWGHNQPQHF.

The chain has TRBV7-2 and TRBJ1-2; TRBD1 is a possible D gene (5 bases). The CDR3 spans 15 residues. V gave up 1 base and J gave up 4 bases, with 13 bases separating them. Germline CDR1 is SGHTA and CDR2 is FQGNSA. The DNA of the CDR3 is TGTGCCAGCAGCTTAGGTGTAGGGGACGGCTATGGCTACACCTTC. This gives the protein CASSLGVGDGYGYTF. The complete variable domain, with remaining parts taken from reference TRBV7-2 and TRBJ1-2, reads GAGVSQSPSNKVTEKGKDVELRCDPISGHTALYWYRQSLGQGLEFLIYFQGNSAPDKSGLPSDRFSAERTGGSVSTLTIQRTQQEDSAVYLCASSLGVGDGYGYTFGSGTRLTVV.

Only one count was recorded for this clonotype. The chain combines TRBV11-3 with TRBJ1-4; possible D gene TRBD1, 5 bases. V was pared by 5 bases and J by 7 bases, with 14 bases between. The CDR3 runs 14 residues. CDR1 SGHNT and CDR2 YENEEA come from the germline V gene. This CDR3 reads CASSPDGAVEKLFF. The CDR3 DNA reads as TGTGCCAGCAGCCCGGACGGGGCGGTTGAAAAACTGTTTTTT.

The genes are TRBV12-5 and TRBJ1-1; D might be TRBD1 (5 bases). This CDR3 spans 18 amino acids. CDR1 LGHNT and CDR2 FRNRAP come from the germline V gene. V lost 5 bases and J lost 0, with 22 bases in between. Here the CDR3 DNA reads TGTGCTAGTGGTCTTGGCTCTACAGGCGATGTGATGAACACTGAAGCTTTCTTT. Protein product: CASGLGSTGDVMNTEAFF.

This clonotype showed up many times. The rearrangement links TRBV7-6 to TRBJ2-7, with D possibly matching TRBD1 (5 bases). V gave up 3 bases and J gave up 2 bases, with 8 bases separating them. This CDR3 is built from 13 residues. Germline-derived CDR1 and CDR2 are SGHVS and FNYEAQ. CDR3 in DNA: TGTGCCAGCAGCTTGGACACAACCTACGAGCAGTACTTC. It translates to CASSLDTTYEQYF.

The DNA for the CDR3 is TGTGCCAGCAGTTTTGTCGACAGTAGCTCCTACAATGAGCAGTTCTTC. This translates into CASSFVDSSSYNEQFF. The rearrangement uses TRBV12-3 or TRBV12-4 and TRBJ2-1; possibly TRBD1 for D (5 bases). Deletions cut 3 bases from V and 0 bases from J, with 12 bases between. The CDR3 totals 16 residues.

This clonotype was detected a few times. V gene TRBV28 combines with J gene TRBJ1-1, with D tentatively TRBD1 (5 bases). Trimming removed 5 bases from V and 6 bases from J, with 7 bases in between. Germline V gene data show CDR1 as MDHEN and CDR2 as SYDVKM. The CDR3 contains 11 residues. CDR3 amino acids: CASSETAEAFF. The CDR3 region has the DNA TGTGCCAGCAGTGAGACAGCTGAAGCTTTCTTT.

The chain links TRBV19 to TRBJ1-1; unclear D gene. The ends were cut back, 7 bases at V and 0 bases at J, with 18 bases in the middle. The CDR3 has 16 residues. Looked up from germline, CDR1 is LNHDA and CDR2 is SQIVND (reference sequence). This CDR3 is CASTSGGFYMNTEAFF. Written as DNA, the CDR3 is TGTGCCAGTACAAGCGGAGGGTTTTACATGAACACTGAAGCTTTCTTT.

This clonotype was seen a handful of times. J is TRBJ2-1 and V is TRBV29-1; tentatively, D is TRBD1 (7 bases). The CDR3 loop spans 12 amino acids. Germline V gene lookup returns CDR1 SQVTM and CDR2 ANQGSEA. V lost 7 bases to trimming and J lost 10 bases, with 17 bases between them. CDR3 sequence (DNA): TGCAGCGCTGCAACAGGGGAGGACGAGCAGTTCTTC. Translated, it gives CSAATGEDEQFF.